This T cell receptor (beta chain) was captured by sequencing in a study of regulatory T cells in long-lasting Graves disease (dated by TCRdb to 2020 to 2022). Background for the entire study: Newly diagnosed Graves' disease patients had taken antithyroid drugs for less than 3 months. Persistent Graves' disease patients were compared with newly diagnosed Graves' disease patients by peripheral blood TCR sequencing and RNA sequencing. The study was conducted in China and was registered as a clinical trial. A total of roughly 35 samples underwent TCR sequencing, from 13 patients with persistent Graves' disease and 20 patients with newly diagnosed Graves' disease.

Libraries were prepared through multiplex PCR. The instrument was an Illumina HiSeq 4000. CDR3 regions were amplified by Arm-PCR with iRepertoire HTBI primers to construct TCR beta libraries. Before sequencing, the PCR products underwent gel purification. The original methods were these. Across samples, 60 to 80 TRBV and 13 to 15 TRBJ segments were identified and used for gene usage analysis of CDR3 amino acid clonotypes. Filtered high-quality paired reads were merged into contigs using COPE and FqMerger. Contigs were aligned with BLAST to IMGT TRBV, TRBD and TRBJ reference genes, and CDR3 was defined per IMGT. Clonotypes above 0.1% frequency were classified as highly expanded clones. Shannon entropy was used to measure repertoire diversity, and the Gini coefficient was used to measure V-J evenness. Public clonotypes were defined as clonotypes shared by more than one individual. TCRdb redid the processing of the public reads, applying fastp at Q25 and MiXCR, and retained in-frame beta chains. Each CDR3 protein appears once, grouped with its most common genes and DNA. The V and J calls reflect TCRdb's pipeline rather than the authors' work. The sample table contains hundreds of thousands of distinct CDR3 sequences; only one count was recorded for 16% of them. Together, the top ten hold under 20% of the sample.

The time point label on this specimen signifies: newly diagnosed GD, antithyroid drugs for less than 3 months. For both TCR sequencing and RNA sequencing, RNA was extracted from PBMCs using TRIzol. The diagnosis of Graves' disease followed American Thyroid Association guidelines. Recruitment of patients was carried out at an endocrinology department in Xi'an, China. Each patient gave about 8.1 milliliters of peripheral blood, collected in an EDTA anticoagulant tube. Ficoll Paque Plus density gradient separation was used to isolate PBMCs, and no further T cell sorting was performed. An Agilent 2100 Bioanalyzer and agarose gel were used to assess RNA quality, and a NanoDrop 2000 was used to measure RNA concentration. The CDR3, cysteine through phenylalanine, is 15 amino acids long. The sequence is cut down to CDR3 DNA, 45 bases in frame from base 1. V lost 1 base and J lost 3 bases; the stretch between them is 7 bases long. The germline V gene supplies CDR1 SGHTA and CDR2 FQGNSA.

Results the study describes overall, beyond this receptor: Persistent Graves' disease patients showed lower TCR Shannon entropy and fewer highly expanded clones than newly diagnosed patients, suggesting clonal expansion. A larger number of public clonotypes was shared among persistent patients (2,741) than among newly diagnosed patients (around 970). TRBV28, TRBJ1-2 and TRBJ2-5 were preferentially used in persistent disease, while TRBV20-1 and TRBJ2-1 were favored in newly diagnosed disease. The authors acknowledged the small sample size as a limitation that may reduce accuracy. Sequencing and analysis were restricted to the TCR beta chain. Because the primary lesion, thyroid tissue, could not be accessed, the study looked at peripheral blood alone.

This clonotype was counted a few times. Its recognized antigen is unknown. No clone much larger than this one lies a single base away; base qualities are absent. The same data also went into a second study, on T cells in Graves' hyperthyroidism and ophthalmopathy. The second investigation adds: Graves' hyperthyroidism was defined as stable when no progression to ophthalmopathy occurred over 18 months of follow-up. Hyperthyroidism patients were aged 18 to 65 years and newly diagnosed, with disease duration of less than 2 months. The study excluded patients with uncontrolled infections, other autoimmune diseases, pregnancy or lactation. Diagnoses relied on clinical symptoms, serum thyroxine and TRAb, thyroid ultrasound and orbital computed tomography. The TCR CDR3 was subjected to a first round of RT-PCR using the HTBI primer set and the Qiagen OneStep RT-PCR kit. Most expanded thyroid clonotypes (frequency above 0.001) were also detected in blood, suggesting blood repertoires may reflect thyroid immune responses. A 13 V-J signature model separated ophthalmopathy from stable hyperthyroidism, with approximately 87% sensitivity and 81% to 82% specificity in cross-validation and 80%/75% in testing. In validation, the model predicted progression to ophthalmopathy a median of approximately 6.3 months before onset, with about 71% sensitivity and roughly 73% specificity. To identify TCR V-J signatures that set the groups apart, the researchers used a discovery cohort of approximately 98 patients, made up of 40 to 45 with Graves' ophthalmopathy and about 55 with stable Graves' hyperthyroidism. Prospective prediction of ophthalmopathy was tested in an independent validation cohort of approximately 19 hyperthyroidism patients and some 17 patients who later progressed to ophthalmopathy. For training and testing, the approximately 97 patients in the discovery cohort were randomly divided in a 7:3 ratio. Thyroid tissue and blood T-cell repertoires from roughly six Graves' hyperthyroidism patients were also compared in the study. Following sampling, methimazole starting at 30 mg daily was given to hyperthyroidism patients, and high-dose intravenous methylprednisolone was given to ophthalmopathy patients. A second multiplex PCR round built the libraries, followed by size selection and purification. Paired-end sequencing of the libraries was performed with 100 bp reads on an Illumina HiSeq2000. SOAPnuke was used to process the raw data, with reads discarded if the reads contained adapters or uncalled bases, had a mean Phred below 15, or lacked an exact constant-primer or identifier match. High-quality paired reads were merged with COPE v1.2.5, and unique nucleotide sequences were defined as clonotypes. Clonotypes were aligned to IMGT TRBV, TRBD and TRBJ reference segments using MiTCR v1.1. The analysis included only V-J combinations with a frequency above 0.0001, which together covered 99% to 99.2% of the repertoires. The TCS score was defined as F50 (clonal expansion) divided by E x V (chaos), with BLOSUM62-based TCRdist calculated between CDR3 peptides within each V-J. Welch's t-statistics and random forest reduced around 550 V-J features to roughly 13, which were used in a naive Bayes classifier (R e1071). Sample size was not statistically predetermined, and blinding of investigators to group allocation was not performed. According to the paper, TCR Vbeta CDR3 sequencing was carried out on more than 120 peripheral blood samples, which came from approximately 43 ophthalmopathy, some 73 hyperthyroidism and approximately 17 progressor patients.

This receptor was obtained from a woman aged 30 to 39 with Graves disease. Donor details come from another sample of the same person, matched by shared clones. The rearranged segments are TRBV7-2 and TRBJ1-6; confidence is insufficient to name the D gene. The input for sequencing was peripheral blood mononuclear cells (PBMCs), taken at new diagnosis, from a patient treated with antithyroid drugs. CDR3 loop: CASSLDQLYNSPLHF. The DNA sequence is as follows: TGTGCCAGCAGCTTAGATCAGCTCTATAATTCACCCCTCCACTTT.